The 5 T cell receptor beta chains below come from one sample, sequenced in a study of blood T cells in healthy people across ages. PCR was performed a second time for about 6 to 12 cycles using a sample-barcoded 5' primer and a J-beta primer mix. TCRdb re-derived calls from the 5' RACE reads in MiXCR, one entry per CDR3 protein. The sample lists 1.5 million to 2 million distinct CDR3 sequences, around 35% seen once, with about 11% in the top ten. Sequencing used blood. The receptor set was obtained from a woman aged 30 to 39 in good health.

CDR3 loop: CASSQTVGGACEQYF. Here the CDR3 DNA reads TGCGCCAGCAGCCAGACGGTCGGGGGGGCCTGCGAGCAGTACTTC. The rearrangement joins TRBV4-1 to TRBJ2-4; 8 positions match TRBD2. The DNA end is more similar to TRBJ2-7, so the J call may be wrong. The CDR3 runs to 15 residues. The germline gives CDR1 MGHRA, CDR2 YSYEKL.

The chain couples TRBV9 to TRBJ2-1; TRBD2 matches 10 bases. The CDR3 spans 15 residues. The germline V gene encodes CDR1 SGDLS and CDR2 YYNGEE. The V and J ends lost 2 bases and 10 bases, in that order; junction bases with no gene match: 9. The CDR3 sequence is CASSVSAGGLWEQFF. The CDR3 coding sequence is TGTGCCAGCAGCGTCTCAGCGGGGGGGCTTTGGGAGCAGTTCTTC. Complete variable domain (other parts from reference TRBV9 and TRBJ2-1): DSGVTQTPKHLITATGQRVTLRCSPRSGDLSVYWYQQSLDQGLQFLIQYYNGEERAKGNILERFSAQQFPDLHSELNLSSLELGDSALYFCASSVSAGGLWEQFFGPGTRLTVL.

The V and J genes are TRBV20-1 and TRBJ2-7, with 9 bases identical to TRBD2. From germline, CDR1 is DFQATT and CDR2 SNEGSKA (reference sequence). The ends lost 6 bases at V and 2 bases at J; junction bases unmatched: 5. The CDR3 loop spans 13 amino acids. The CDR3 loop reads CSAPSGATYEQYF. In nucleotides, the CDR3 is TGCAGTGCCCCTAGCGGGGCGACCTACGAGCAGTACTTC.

For this clonotype: A junction boundary mismatches the germline segment, possibly from a read error. The gene calls are TRBV10-3 and TRBJ1-1, with a weak D call TRBD1 (6 bases). The CDR3 contains 15 residues. The germline V gene encodes CDR1 ENHRY and CDR2 SYGVKD. The DNA of the CDR3 is TGTGCCATCAGTGAGTCTCTATCTTGGGACAATGAAGCTTCCTTT. Protein product: CAISESLSWDNEASF.

This clonotype appeared many times. The rearrangement uses TRBV29-1 and TRBJ2-7; 7 bases align to TRBD2. The CDR3 has 14 residues. J gave up 3 bases and V 6 bases, and 11 bases lay outside the gene matches. Germline CDR1 and CDR2: SQVTM and ANQGSEA. For the CDR3, the DNA is TGCAGCGTGCCGGGCGCGGGAGAGTACTACGAGCAGTACTTC. Its translation is CSVPGAGEYYEQYF.